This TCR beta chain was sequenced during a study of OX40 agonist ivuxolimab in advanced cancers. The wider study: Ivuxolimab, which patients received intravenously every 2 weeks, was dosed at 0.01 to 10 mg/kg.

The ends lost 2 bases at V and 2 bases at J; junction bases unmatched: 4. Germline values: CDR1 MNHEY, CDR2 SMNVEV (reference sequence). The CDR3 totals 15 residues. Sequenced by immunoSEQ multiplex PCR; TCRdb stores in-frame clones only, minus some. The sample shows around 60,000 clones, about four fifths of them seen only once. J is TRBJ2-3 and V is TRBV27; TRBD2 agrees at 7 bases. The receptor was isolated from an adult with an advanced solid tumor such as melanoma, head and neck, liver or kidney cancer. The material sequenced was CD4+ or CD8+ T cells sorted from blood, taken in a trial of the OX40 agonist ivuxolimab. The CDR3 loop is CASSLVAGYTDTQYF. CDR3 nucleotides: TGTGCCAGCAGTTTAGTAGCGGGCTACACAGATACGCAGTATTTT.